This TCR beta chain was observed in a study of cytotoxic CD8 clonotypes in ibrutinib-treated CLL. Profiling relied on immunoSEQ multiplex PCR, and the TCRdb table lists in-frame clones only, not all of them. The repertoire holds tens of thousands of clones, with about two thirds as singletons. Trimming shortened V by 1 base and J by 8 bases, and 11 bases separated the two germline ends. CDR1 and CDR2 (germline): GTSNPN, SVGIG (reference sequence). CDR3 size: 13 residues. For this clone: What it binds is not known.

The study's findings and limits: T-cell clonality at baseline went above that of age-matched healthy donors and rose and fell with circulating CD8+ T-cell counts.

The V and J genes are TRBV30 and TRBJ1-4; D might be TRBD1 (5 bases). The source of this sequence is a human donor with chronic lymphocytic leukemia. Sequenced material: PBMCs, taken at disease progression, from a patient treated with ibrutinib. CDR3 nucleotides: TGTGCCTGGAGTGGTGGGGCCGGGGAAAAACTGTTTTTT. Translated, it gives CAWSGGAGEKLFF.